The 3 T cell receptor beta chains presented below share a single source sample, sequenced in a study of Ad26.COV2.S vaccination and SARS-CoV-2 variants (dated by TCRdb to about 2021). To prepare the library, the immunoSEQ multiplex PCR assay was applied. As stored in TCRdb, this immuneACCESS dataset retains in-frame rearrangements with V and J assigned. A fraction of the clones does not appear; measured against another copy, unresolved V genes explain less than half of the discrepancy, and the remainder lacks a known reason. The sample table records 400,000 to 500,000 clones; roughly 89% of these occur just once. The ten largest clones add up to approximately 2.5% of the sample. Taken with the paper, the label for treatment or condition translates to: roughly 20 received Ad26.COV2.S at low or high dose, single or two shots; roughly 5 received placebo; per-sample allocation not given. Repertoires of vaccine and placebo recipients were sequenced from samples collected on day 63 after the first injection.

This specimen consisted of peripheral blood, obtained in a trial of Ad26.COV2.S vaccine versus placebo. These receptors all stem from a person aged 18 to 59 who received the Ad26.COV2.S COVID-19 vaccine or a placebo.

The chain has TRBV4-3 and TRBJ2-7; the D is unclear. Germline assignment: CDR1 LGHNA and CDR2 YSLEER. Trimming shortened V by 0 bases and J by 3 bases, and 9 bases separated the two germline ends. This CDR3 spans 14 amino acids. CDR3 bases: TGCGCCAGCAGCCAAGACAGAGACGTCTACGAGCAGTACTTC. Protein sequence: CASSQDRDVYEQYF.

The chain is built from TRBV2 and TRBJ1-1; weak D call: TRBD1 (5 bases). The V gene's germline CDR1 is SNHLY and CDR2 FYNNEI. Between the trimmed V and J ends, which lost 7 bases and 5 bases, there was a span of 14 bases. This CDR3 is 13 amino acids long. This CDR3 reads CASILWGGTEAFF. The CDR3 region has the DNA TGTGCCAGCATTTTGTGGGGGGGGACTGAAGCTTTCTTT.

The J gene is TRBJ2-7, the V gene TRBV28; no clear D. The CDR3 contains 15 residues. V was trimmed by 3 bases and J by 6 bases, leaving 18 bases between them. Germline lookup yields CDR1 MDHEN and CDR2 SYDVKM. The CDR3 sequence: CASSFLVESPGEQYF. The CDR3 DNA follows: TGTGCCAGCAGTTTTCTGGTGGAGTCCCCTGGCGAGCAGTACTTC.